These 21 T cell receptor beta chains were all obtained from the same sample, sequenced in a study of T cell repertoires in cytomegalovirus infection. TCRdb independently ran MiXCR on the reads; one entry per CDR3 protein. The sample shows 45,000 to 60,000 distinct CDR3 sequences, over 15% of them seen only once. Their recognized antigens are unknown. Sequenced material: CD8+ T cells from cultured PBMCs, taken from culture after CMV antigen stimulation. All receptors come from a human donor in good health (CMV status not recorded). Some clones in this sample may be carry-over from other donors' samples.

Concerning this clonotype itself: The junction differs from germline at one of its ends, possibly a read error. The chain employs TRBV6-2 or TRBV6-3 and TRBJ2-1; 7 positions match TRBD2. The V gene's germline CDR1 is MNHEY and CDR2 SVGEGT. CDR3 length equals 17 residues. CDR3 residues: CAGSYRKPLADYNEQFF. The CDR3 coding sequence is TGTGCCGGCAGTTACCGTAAACCGCTAGCGGATTACAATGAGCAGTTCTTC.

This clonotype showed up just a few times. The V gene is TRBV7-9, the J gene TRBJ2-5; TRBD1 agrees at 10 bases. This CDR3 region has 16 residues. After removal of 5 bases from V and 1 base from J, the junction contained 7 bases not matched to a gene. Germline V lookup: CDR1 SEHNR, CDR2 FQNEAQ (reference sequence). The CDR3, as DNA: TGTGCCAGCAGCCCCCACCGGGACAGGGGCCAAGAGACCCAGTACTTC. This codes for CASSPHRDRGQETQYF.

This chain uses TRBV15 with TRBJ2-2; D is perhaps TRBD1 or TRBD2 (6 bases each). CDR1 is LNHNV and CDR2 is YYDKDF in the germline V gene (reference sequence). V lost 8 bases and J lost 2, with 15 bases in between. The CDR3 contains 15 residues. CDR3 region: CATPKGGPNTGELFF. CDR3 sequence (DNA): TGTGCCACCCCCAAGGGGGGCCCAAACACCGGGGAGCTGTTTTTT.

This clonotype was found many times. The rearrangement joins TRBV7-9 to TRBJ2-1; 9 bases fit TRBD1. After removal of 5 bases from V and 4 bases from J, the junction contained 3 bases not matched to a gene. The CDR3 sequence is 14 residues long. Per germline, CDR1 SEHNR and CDR2 FQNEAQ (reference sequence). DNA for the CDR3: TGTGCCAGCAGCCGGGGACAGGGTTACAATGAGCAGTTCTTC. Protein: CASSRGQGYNEQFF.

The V gene is TRBV7-6, the J gene TRBJ1-5, with D maybe TRBD1 (6 bases). CDR1 SGHVS and CDR2 FNYEAQ come from the germline V gene. The CDR3 is made up of 14 amino acids. The V and J ends lost 1 base and 9 bases respectively, with 13 bases between them. The CDR3 DNA sequence: TGTGCCAGCAGCTTAGAGCCGGGGGGGCGGCCCCAGCATTTT. This codes for CASSLEPGGRPQHF.

The J gene is TRBJ2-2, the V gene TRBV7-6; D unclear. The CDR3 sequence is 14 residues long. Between the trimmed V and J ends, which lost 1 base and 5 bases, there was a span of 8 bases. Germline-derived CDR1 and CDR2 are SGHVS and FNYEAQ. This CDR3 reads CASSLVSVTGELFF. The CDR3 DNA is TGTGCCAGCAGCTTAGTGTCGGTGACCGGGGAGCTGTTTTTT.

This clonotype was counted only a few times. The chain uses TRBV12-3 or TRBV12-4 and TRBJ1-1, with 7 positions matching TRBD1. Unmatched junction bases numbered 4, after V lost 2 bases and J lost 4 bases. The CDR3 covers 14 residues. CDR3 sequence reads: CASSLKGAGTEAFF. The CDR3 DNA sequence: TGTGCCAGCAGTTTAAAGGGGGCCGGCACTGAAGCTTTCTTT.

The chain joins TRBV28 to TRBJ1-1; 8 bases match TRBD1. V trimming: 10 bases; J trimming: 4 bases; junction bases outside the gene matches: 8. The CDR3 is made up of 13 amino acids. Germline V CDR1 and CDR2: MDHEN, SYDVKM. CDR3 DNA sequence: TGTGCCACCTCCCTCGGACAGGGCACTGAAGCTTTCTTT. Its translation is CATSLGQGTEAFF.

The chain uses TRBV24-1 and TRBJ2-7, with 7 bases fitting TRBD1. The CDR3 length is 22 residues. The V gene end was trimmed by 9 bases and the J gene end by 4 bases; junction bases not matched to a gene: 35. In germline, CDR1 is KGHDR, CDR2 SFDVKD. The CDR3 sequence is CATQVGTGNESSFTGDPYEQYF. The CDR3, as DNA: TGTGCCACCCAAGTTGGCACAGGGAACGAGAGTAGTTTTACAGGGGACCCTTACGAGCAGTACTTC.

This clonotype was seen a few times. The chain links TRBV7-8 to TRBJ2-7; the match to TRBD2 covers 9 bases. The CDR3 is 14 residues long. The V and J ends lost 1 base and 6 bases, in that order; junction bases with no gene match: 4. Germline V lookup: CDR1 SGHVS, CDR2 FQNEAQ. The CDR3 nucleotides read TGTGCCAGCAGCTTAGATGCGGGAGGGGGCGAGCAGTACTTC. Protein sequence: CASSLDAGGGEQYF.

The J gene is TRBJ2-1, the V gene TRBV7-8, with D possibly being TRBD2 (6 bases). This CDR3 region has 14 residues. V was pared by 5 bases and J by 4 bases, with 12 bases between. The germline V gene encodes CDR1 SGHVS and CDR2 FQNEAQ. Here the CDR3 reads CASSLRGRYNEQFF. In nucleotides, the CDR3 is TGTGCCAGCAGCCTAAGAGGGAGGTACAATGAGCAGTTCTTC.

The chain combines TRBV7-9 with TRBJ2-7, with 11 positions matching TRBD2. J was trimmed by 5 bases and V by 5 bases; bases with no gene match: 8. This CDR3 is built from 15 residues. CDR1 is SEHNR, CDR2 FQNEAQ, per germline (reference sequence). The DNA for the CDR3 is TGTGCCAGCAGCCAACAGGCTAGCGGGAGGAACGAGCAGTACTTC. Its protein product is CASSQQASGRNEQYF. Full variable domain (missing parts from reference TRBV7-9 and TRBJ2-7): DTGVSQNPRHKITKRGQNVTFRCDPISEHNRLYWYRQTLGQGPEFLTYFQNEAQLEKSRLLSDRFSAERPKGSFSTLEIQRTEQGDSAMYLCASSQQASGRNEQYFGPGTRLTVT.

A few counts support this clonotype. The rearrangement joins TRBV5-5 to TRBJ2-7; D is perhaps TRBD1 (5 bases). CDR1 SGHKS and CDR2 YYEKEE come from the germline V gene (reference sequence). Trimming cost V 0 bases and J 1 base, with 11 bases left between them. This CDR3 is 15 amino acids long. CDR3 in amino acids: CASSLGYRGSYEQYF. DNA of the CDR3: TGTGCCAGCAGCTTGGGTTATAGGGGTTCCTACGAGCAGTACTTC.

This clonotype was seen only a few times. The junction shows a germline mismatch at one end, possibly a read error. The V and J genes are TRBV4-1 and TRBJ1-6; no firm D call. Germline CDR1 is MGHRA and CDR2 is YSYEKL. This CDR3 spans 14 amino acids. The CDR3 DNA reads TGTGCCAGCAGCCAAAAGCAGGATAATTCACCCCTCCACTTT. Protein sequence: CASSQKQDNSPLHF.

The J gene is TRBJ2-6, the V gene TRBV25-1, with TRBD1 identical over 12 bases. The CDR3 contains 17 residues. Germline V lookup: CDR1 MGHDK, CDR2 SYGVNS. V trimming: 5 bases; J trimming: 0 bases; junction bases outside the gene matches: 2. For the CDR3, the DNA is TGTGCCAGCAGTAAGGGACAGGGGGCCTCTGGGGCCAACGTCCTGACTTTC. Amino acid sequence: CASSKGQGASGANVLTF.

Note on this clonotype: The junction and the germline gene differ at one end; a read error may be behind it. The chain has TRBV7-6 and TRBJ2-1; 9 nucleotides agree with TRBD1. The CDR3 is 12 amino acids. The germline V gene encodes CDR1 SGHVS and CDR2 FNYEAQ. CDR3 sequence: CANSGDRDEQFF. The CDR3 region has the DNA TGTGCCAACAGCGGGGACAGGGATGAGCAGTTCTTC.

This clonotype was seen more than once but under ten times. The V and J genes are TRBV28 and TRBJ1-2; D remains ambiguous. Germline CDR1 is MDHEN and CDR2 is SYDVKM. The V end was cut by 1 base, the J end by 8 bases, with 14 bases between. The CDR3 has 14 residues. For the CDR3, the DNA is TGTGCCAGCAGTTTATCGGATCCAGGCCTCGGCTACACCTTC. It translates to CASSLSDPGLGYTF.

In its sample, this clonotype was seen a few times. The chain recombines TRBV7-2 with TRBJ2-3; no clear D gene. V was clipped by 0 bases and J by 5 bases, with 15 bases between them. CDR1 is SGHTA, CDR2 FQGNSA, per germline. This CDR3 spans 16 amino acids. The CDR3 is CASSLAPRDSIDTQYF. CDR3 coding DNA: TGTGCCAGCAGCTTAGCACCTCGTGACTCAATAGATACGCAGTATTTT.

This clonotype was counted a few times. The rearrangement joins TRBV6-2 or TRBV6-3 to TRBJ2-1; the D is unclear. The J call is in doubt because the DNA end fits TRBJ2-7 better. Germline V gene sequence: CDR1 MNHEY, CDR2 SVGEGT. The CDR3 has 13 amino acids. The CDR3 nucleotides are TGTGCCAGCAGTTATGGTCCCTACAATGAGCAGTACTTC. Translation: CASSYGPYNEQYF.

This clonotype was detected only a few times. The chain employs TRBV11-2 and TRBJ2-1; D not resolved. The CDR3 has 14 residues. Germline CDR1 reads SGHAT; CDR2 reads FQNNGV. The V end lost 4 bases, the J end lost 5 bases, and 12 bases lay between the germline ends. The CDR3 spells CASSSGFPDNEQFF. The CDR3 region has the DNA TGTGCCAGCAGCTCGGGTTTTCCCGACAATGAGCAGTTCTTC.

This clonotype was seen a handful of times. V gene TRBV7-2 combines with J gene TRBJ2-7; no reliable D call. V was clipped by 5 bases and J by 7 bases, with 9 bases between them. This CDR3 is built from 11 residues. CDR1 and CDR2 (germline): SGHTA, FQGNSA. CDR3 nucleotide sequence: TGTGCCAGCAGCCCCAGTCTAGAGCAGTACTTC. Translated: CASSPSLEQYF. Looking up the rest from reference TRBV7-2 and TRBJ2-7 gives the full variable domain: GAGVSQSPSNKVTEKGKDVELRCDPISGHTALYWYRQSLGQGLEFLIYFQGNSAPDKSGLPSDRFSAERTGGSVSTLTIQRTQQEDSAVYLCASSPSLEQYFGPGTRLTVT.